This T cell receptor (beta chain) was obtained from a study of blood T cell repertoires in COVID-19 (TCRdb year 2020). Turning to the overall study: Samples from collaborators originated in the United States, Italy and Spain and spanned both the acute and convalescent phases of COVID-19. The prospective study material was composed of cDNA or gDNA derived from T cells, B-cell-depleted T cells, or PBMCs. Deeply sampled blood TCRbeta repertoires from subjects exposed to, actively infected with, or recovered from COVID-19 were included in the dataset. A freely available public database, intended as a resource for researchers studying the immune response to SARS-CoV-2, is where the repertoires were released. The samples were drawn from the first 160 participants of the ongoing ImmuneRACE study and from roughly 1,300 subjects provided by 6 global collaborators. Sample metadata almost always included a de-identified subject ID, COVID-19 status, age in years and sex. Where HLA class I and class II types were available, the types were taken from metadata supplied by the sample provider, not from assay-based typing.

The collaborating institutions used their own protocols to collect whole blood in K2EDTA tubes. For TCRbeta analysis, collaborators shipped samples as frozen whole blood, isolated PBMCs, or DNA extracted from either of those sample types. This clone showed up just a few times. This clone's antigen is unknown. No per-base quality is available; no much larger clone lies one base away. General conclusions and limits of the study: How much clinical and demographic metadata was included differed by source and by participant, and the metadata was provided uncurated.

TCRbeta CDR3 regions were amplified from genomic DNA using the immunoSEQ Assay, a bias-controlled multiplex PCR. The authors' analysis ran thus. The number of nucleated cells in each sample was estimated by amplification of reference gene primers within the assay. Sequence reads were collapsed and filtered to measure the absolute abundance of every unique TCRbeta CDR3 rearrangement. For each sample, productive Simpson clonality was calculated as the square root of Simpson's diversity index over productive rearrangements. In TCRdb, the immuneACCESS table is reduced to in-frame sequences with V and J assigned. These tables do not hold every clone; where another copy was compared, an unresolved V gene accounts for under half, and the others remain unexplained. V, J and clone size are those of that table, while D and trimming were read from the DNA. The sample table contains some 67,000 clones; only one count was recorded for about 87% of them. Jointly, the top ten make up around 5% of the sample.

Germline trimming amounts to 7 bases on V and 7 bases on J, with 6 as the count of junction bases outside the gene matches. From cysteine to phenylalanine, the CDR3 is 14 amino acids long. Only the CDR3 part of the read is kept: 42 bases, read in frame from the first base. Looking up the germline V gene yields CDR1 KGHDR and CDR2 SFDVKD. The sample taken for sequencing was peripheral blood. The rearranged segments are TRBV24-1 and TRBJ2-1, with 10 junctional bases fitting TRBD2. The clonotype originates from a man in his fifties with active COVID-19. The CDR3 reads as follows: CATSTSGTGNEQFF. The DNA sequence reads TGTGCCACCAGCACTAGCGGGACGGGGAATGAGCAGTTCTTC.